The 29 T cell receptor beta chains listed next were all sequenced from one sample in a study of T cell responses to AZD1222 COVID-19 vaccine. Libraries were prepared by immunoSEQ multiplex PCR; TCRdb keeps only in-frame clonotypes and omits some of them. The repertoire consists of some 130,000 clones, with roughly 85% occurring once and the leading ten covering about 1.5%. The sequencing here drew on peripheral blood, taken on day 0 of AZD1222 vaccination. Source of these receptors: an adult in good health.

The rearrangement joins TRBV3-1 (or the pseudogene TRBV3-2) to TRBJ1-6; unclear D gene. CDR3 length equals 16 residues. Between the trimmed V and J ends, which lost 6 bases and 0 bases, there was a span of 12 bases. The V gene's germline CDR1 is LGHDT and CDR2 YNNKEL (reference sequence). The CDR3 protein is CASRPSLSSYNSPLHF. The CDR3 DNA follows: TGTGCCAGCAGACCCTCCTTAAGCTCCTATAATTCACCCCTCCACTTT.

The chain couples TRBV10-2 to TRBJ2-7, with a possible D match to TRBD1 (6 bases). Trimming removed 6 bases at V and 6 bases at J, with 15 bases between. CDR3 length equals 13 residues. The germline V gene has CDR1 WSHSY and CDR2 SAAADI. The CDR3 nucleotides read TGCGCCAGCAGGATCAGGGGCGGCGGCGAGCAGTACTTC. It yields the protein CASRIRGGGEQYF.

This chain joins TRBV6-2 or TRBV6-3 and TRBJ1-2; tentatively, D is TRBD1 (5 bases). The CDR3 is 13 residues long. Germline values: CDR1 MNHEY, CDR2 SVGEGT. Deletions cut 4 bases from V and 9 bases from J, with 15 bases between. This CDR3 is CASSWGSFASYTF. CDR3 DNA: TGTGCCAGCAGTTGGGGGTCATTTGCTAGCTACACCTTC.

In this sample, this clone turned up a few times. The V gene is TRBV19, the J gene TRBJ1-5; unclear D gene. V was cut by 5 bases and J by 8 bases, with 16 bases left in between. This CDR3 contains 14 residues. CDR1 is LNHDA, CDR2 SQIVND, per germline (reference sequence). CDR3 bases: TGTGCCAGTAGTCCGCTATCCGTCCTCAAGCCCCAGCATTTT. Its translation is CASSPLSVLKPQHF.

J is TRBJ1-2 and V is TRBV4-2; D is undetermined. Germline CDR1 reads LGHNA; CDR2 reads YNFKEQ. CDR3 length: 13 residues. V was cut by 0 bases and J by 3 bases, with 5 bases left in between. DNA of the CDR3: TGTGCCAGCAGCCAAGAGTCAGACTATGGCTACACCTTC. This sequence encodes CASSQESDYGYTF.

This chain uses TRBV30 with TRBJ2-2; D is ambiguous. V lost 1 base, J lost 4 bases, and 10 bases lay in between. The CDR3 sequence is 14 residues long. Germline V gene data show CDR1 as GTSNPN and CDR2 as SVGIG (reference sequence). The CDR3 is CAWSEAGPTGELFF. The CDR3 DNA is TGTGCCTGGAGTGAGGCAGGACCCACCGGGGAGCTGTTTTTT. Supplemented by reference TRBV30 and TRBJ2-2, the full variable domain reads SQTIHQWPATLVQPVGSPLSLECTVEGTSNPNLYWYRQAAGRGLQLLFYSVGIGQISSEVPQNLSASRPQDRQFILSSKKLLLSDSGFYLCAWSEAGPTGELFFGEGSRLTVL.

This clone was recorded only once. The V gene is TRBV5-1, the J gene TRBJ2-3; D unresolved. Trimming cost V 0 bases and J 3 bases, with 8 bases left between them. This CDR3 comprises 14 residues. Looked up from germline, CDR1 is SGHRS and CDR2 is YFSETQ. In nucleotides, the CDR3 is TGCGCCAGCAGCTTGGGCGACCGAACAGATACGCAGTATTTT. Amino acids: CASSLGDRTDTQYF.

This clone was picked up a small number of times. CDR3 DNA sequence: TGTGCCAGCAGCTCTGACGGGTTCTCTGGAAACACCATATATTTT. It yields the protein CASSSDGFSGNTIYF. V and J are TRBV9 and TRBJ1-3; D is undetermined. CDR1 and CDR2 from the germline V gene are SGDLS and YYNGEE. V shed 4 bases and J shed 0 bases, with 11 bases lying between them. The CDR3 length is 15 residues.

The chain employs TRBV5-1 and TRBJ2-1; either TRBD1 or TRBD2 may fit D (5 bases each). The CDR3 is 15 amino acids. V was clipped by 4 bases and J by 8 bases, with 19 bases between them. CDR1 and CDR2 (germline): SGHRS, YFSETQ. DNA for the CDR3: TGCGCCAGCAGCGAGGGACCCTCTCTGGGGCATGAGCAGTTCTTC. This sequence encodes CASSEGPSLGHEQFF.

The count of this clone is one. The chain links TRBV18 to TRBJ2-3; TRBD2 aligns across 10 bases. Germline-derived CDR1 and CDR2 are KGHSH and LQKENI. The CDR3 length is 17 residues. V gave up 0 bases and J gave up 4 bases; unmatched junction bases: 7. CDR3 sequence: CASSPPGTSALADTQYF. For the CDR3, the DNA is TGTGCCAGCTCACCACCGGGGACTAGCGCCCTCGCAGATACGCAGTATTTT. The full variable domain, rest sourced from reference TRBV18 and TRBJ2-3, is NAGVMQNPRHLVRRRGQEARLRCSPMKGHSHVYWYRQLPEEGLKFMVYLQKENIIDESGMPKERFSAEFPKEGPSILRIQQVVRGDSAAYFCASSPPGTSALADTQYFGPGTRLTVL.

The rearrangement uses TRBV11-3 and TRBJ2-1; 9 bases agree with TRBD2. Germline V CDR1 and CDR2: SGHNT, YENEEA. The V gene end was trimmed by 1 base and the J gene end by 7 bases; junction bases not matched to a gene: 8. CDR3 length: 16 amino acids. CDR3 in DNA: TGTGCCAGCAGCTTAGGGATAGCAGCGGGGGGAAATGAGCAGTTCTTC. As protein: CASSLGIAAGGNEQFF.

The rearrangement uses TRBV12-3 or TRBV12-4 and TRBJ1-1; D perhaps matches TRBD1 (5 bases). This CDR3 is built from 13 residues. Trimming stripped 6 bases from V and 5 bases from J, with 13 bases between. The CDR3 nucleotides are TGTGCCAGCAGATCGACCGGGGGAACTGAAGCTTTCTTT. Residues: CASRSTGGTEAFF.

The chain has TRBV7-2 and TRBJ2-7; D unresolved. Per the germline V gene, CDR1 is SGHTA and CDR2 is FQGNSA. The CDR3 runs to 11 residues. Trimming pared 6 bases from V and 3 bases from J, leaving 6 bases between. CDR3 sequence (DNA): TGTGCCAGCAGTAATGGCTACGAGCAGTACTTC. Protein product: CASSNGYEQYF.

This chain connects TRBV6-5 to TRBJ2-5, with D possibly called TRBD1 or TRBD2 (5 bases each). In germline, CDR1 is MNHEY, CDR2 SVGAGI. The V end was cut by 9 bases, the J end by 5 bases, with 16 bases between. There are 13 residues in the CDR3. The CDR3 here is CASTKRGLETQYF. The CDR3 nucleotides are TGTGCCAGTACCAAGAGGGGTCTGGAGACCCAGTACTTC.

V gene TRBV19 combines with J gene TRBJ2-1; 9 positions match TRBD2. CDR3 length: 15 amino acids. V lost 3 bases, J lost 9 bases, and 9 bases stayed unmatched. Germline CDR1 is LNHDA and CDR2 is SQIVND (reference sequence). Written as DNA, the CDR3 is TGTGCCAGTAGTATCTTAGCGGGAGAGAGGAGTGAGCAGTTCTTC. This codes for CASSILAGERSEQFF. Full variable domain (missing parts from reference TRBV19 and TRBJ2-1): DGGITQSPKYLFRKEGQNVTLSCEQNLNHDAMYWYRQDPGQGLRLIYYSQIVNDFQKGDIAEGYSVSREKKESFPLTVTSAQKNPTAFYLCASSILAGERSEQFFGPGTRLTVL.

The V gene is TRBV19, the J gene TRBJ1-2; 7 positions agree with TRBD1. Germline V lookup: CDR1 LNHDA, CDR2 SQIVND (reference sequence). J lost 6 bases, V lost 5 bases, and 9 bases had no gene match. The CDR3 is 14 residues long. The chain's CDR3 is CASSVGQAPDGYTF. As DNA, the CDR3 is TGTGCCAGTAGTGTCGGACAGGCGCCGGATGGCTACACCTTC.

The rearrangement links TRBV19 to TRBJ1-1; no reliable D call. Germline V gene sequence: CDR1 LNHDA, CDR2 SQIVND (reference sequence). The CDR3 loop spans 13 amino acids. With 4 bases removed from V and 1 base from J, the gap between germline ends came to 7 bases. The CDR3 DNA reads TGTGCCAGTAGTAGTCGAGGGAACACTGAAGCTTTCTTT. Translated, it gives CASSSRGNTEAFF.

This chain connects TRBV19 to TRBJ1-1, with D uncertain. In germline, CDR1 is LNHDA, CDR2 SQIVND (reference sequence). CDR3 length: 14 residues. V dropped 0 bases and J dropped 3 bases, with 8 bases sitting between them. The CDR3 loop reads CASSIDPGYTEAFF. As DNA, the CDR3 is TGTGCCAGTAGTATAGATCCGGGGTACACTGAAGCTTTCTTT. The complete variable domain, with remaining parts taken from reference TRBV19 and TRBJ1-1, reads DGGITQSPKYLFRKEGQNVTLSCEQNLNHDAMYWYRQDPGQGLRLIYYSQIVNDFQKGDIAEGYSVSREKKESFPLTVTSAQKNPTAFYLCASSIDPGYTEAFFGQGTRLTVV.

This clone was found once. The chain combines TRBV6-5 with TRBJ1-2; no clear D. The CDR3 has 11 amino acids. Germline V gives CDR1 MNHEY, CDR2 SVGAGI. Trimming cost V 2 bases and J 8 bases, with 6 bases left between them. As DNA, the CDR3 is TGTGCCAGCAGTTACCTCGGGGGCTACACCTTC. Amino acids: CASSYLGGYTF.

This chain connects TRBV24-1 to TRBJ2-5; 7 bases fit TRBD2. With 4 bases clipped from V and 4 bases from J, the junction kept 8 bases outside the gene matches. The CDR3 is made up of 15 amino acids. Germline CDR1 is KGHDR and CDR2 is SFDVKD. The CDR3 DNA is TGTGCCACCAGTGAGTTAGCGGGCCCCGGAGAGACCCAGTACTTC. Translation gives CATSELAGPGETQYF.

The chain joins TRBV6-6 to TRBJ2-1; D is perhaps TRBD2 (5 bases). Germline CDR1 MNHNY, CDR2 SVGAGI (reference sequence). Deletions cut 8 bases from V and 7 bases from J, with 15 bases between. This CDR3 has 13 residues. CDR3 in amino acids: CASQEDFLNEQFF. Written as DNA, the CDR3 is TGTGCCAGCCAAGAGGACTTTTTGAATGAGCAGTTCTTC.

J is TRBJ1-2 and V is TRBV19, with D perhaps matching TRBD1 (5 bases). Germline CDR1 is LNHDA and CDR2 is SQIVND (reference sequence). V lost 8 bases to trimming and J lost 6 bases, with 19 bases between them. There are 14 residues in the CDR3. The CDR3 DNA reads TGTGCCAGTCGTACAATTGGGAGGGGTGATGGCTACACCTTC. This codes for CASRTIGRGDGYTF.

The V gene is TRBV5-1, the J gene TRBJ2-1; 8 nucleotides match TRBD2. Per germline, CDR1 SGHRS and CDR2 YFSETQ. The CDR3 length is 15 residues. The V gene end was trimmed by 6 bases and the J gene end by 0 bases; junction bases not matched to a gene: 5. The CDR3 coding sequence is TGCGCCAGCAAACGGGAGGGGAGCTCCTACAATGAGCAGTTCTTC. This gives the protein CASKREGSSYNEQFF.

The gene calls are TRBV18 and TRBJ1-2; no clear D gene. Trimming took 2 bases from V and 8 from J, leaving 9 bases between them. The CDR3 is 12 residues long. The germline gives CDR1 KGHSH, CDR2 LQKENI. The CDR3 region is CASSPGFGGYTF. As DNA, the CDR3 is TGTGCCAGCTCACCAGGCTTCGGAGGCTACACCTTC.

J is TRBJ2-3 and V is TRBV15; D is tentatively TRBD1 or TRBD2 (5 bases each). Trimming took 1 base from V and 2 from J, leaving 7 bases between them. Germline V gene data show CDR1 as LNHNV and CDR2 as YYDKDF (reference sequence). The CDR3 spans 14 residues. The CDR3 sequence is CATSRGGPTDTQYF. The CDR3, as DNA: TGTGCCACCAGCAGAGGGGGACCCACAGATACGCAGTATTTT.

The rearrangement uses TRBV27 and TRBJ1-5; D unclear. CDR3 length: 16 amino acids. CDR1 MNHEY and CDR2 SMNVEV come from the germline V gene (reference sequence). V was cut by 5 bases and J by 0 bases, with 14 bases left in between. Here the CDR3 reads CASSQYTDDSNQPQHF. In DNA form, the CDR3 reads TGTGCCAGCAGTCAGTACACGGACGATAGCAATCAGCCCCAGCATTTT.

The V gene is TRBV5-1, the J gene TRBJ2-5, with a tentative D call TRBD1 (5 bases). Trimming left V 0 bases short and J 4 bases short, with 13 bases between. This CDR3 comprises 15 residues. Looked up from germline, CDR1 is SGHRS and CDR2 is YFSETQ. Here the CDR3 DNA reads TGCGCCAGCAGCTTGGTCCAGGGCCCATCAGAGACCCAGTACTTC. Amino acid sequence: CASSLVQGPSETQYF.

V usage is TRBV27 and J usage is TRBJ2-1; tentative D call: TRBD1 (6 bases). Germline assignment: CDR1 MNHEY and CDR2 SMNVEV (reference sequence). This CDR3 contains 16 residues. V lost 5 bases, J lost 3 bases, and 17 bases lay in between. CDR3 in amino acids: CASSQYQGIFYNEQFF. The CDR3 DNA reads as TGTGCCAGCAGTCAGTATCAGGGGATATTCTACAATGAGCAGTTCTTC.

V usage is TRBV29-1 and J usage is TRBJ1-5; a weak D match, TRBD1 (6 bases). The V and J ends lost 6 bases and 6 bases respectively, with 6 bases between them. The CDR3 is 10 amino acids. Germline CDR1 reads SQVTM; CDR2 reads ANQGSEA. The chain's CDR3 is CSVGGQPQHF. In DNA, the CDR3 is TGCAGCGTAGGGGGTCAGCCCCAGCATTTT.